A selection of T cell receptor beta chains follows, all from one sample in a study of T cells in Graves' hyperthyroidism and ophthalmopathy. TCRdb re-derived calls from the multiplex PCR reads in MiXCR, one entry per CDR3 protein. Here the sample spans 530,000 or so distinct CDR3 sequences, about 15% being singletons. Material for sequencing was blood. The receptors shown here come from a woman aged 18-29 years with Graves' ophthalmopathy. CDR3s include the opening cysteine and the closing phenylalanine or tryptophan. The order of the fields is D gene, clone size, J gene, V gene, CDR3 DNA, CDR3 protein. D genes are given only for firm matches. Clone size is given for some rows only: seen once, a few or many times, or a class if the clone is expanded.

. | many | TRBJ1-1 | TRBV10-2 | TGCGCCAGCAGGATGACAGGACTGAACACTGAAGCTTTCTTT | CASRMTGLNTEAFF
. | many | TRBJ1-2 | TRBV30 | TGTGCCTGGAGTGCCAGGGGTACCTATGGCTACACCTTC | CAWSARGTYGYTF
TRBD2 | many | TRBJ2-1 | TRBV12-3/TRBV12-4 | TGTGCCAGCAGTTCGCGACTAGCGGGGGGCCCTTCCTATGAGCAGTTCTTC | CASSSRLAGGPSYEQFF
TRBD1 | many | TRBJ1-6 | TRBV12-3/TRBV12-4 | TGTGCCAGCAGGCGGGACAGGGTTAATTCACCCCTCCACTTT | CASRRDRVNSPLHF
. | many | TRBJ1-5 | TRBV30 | TGTGCCTGGAGTGACCGGGGCGGCAATCAGCCCCAGCATTTT | CAWSDRGGNQPQHF
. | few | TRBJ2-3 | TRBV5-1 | TGCGCCAGCAGCTTCGCCTCGTTCACAGATACGCAGTATTTT | CASSFASFTDTQYF
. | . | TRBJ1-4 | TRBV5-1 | TGCGCCAGCAGCGGTCTTTACGGCGCAACTAATGAAAAACTGTTTTTT | CASSGLYGATNEKLFF
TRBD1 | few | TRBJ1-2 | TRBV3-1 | TGTGCCAGCAGCCAAGGTCCGGACAGGGGAAACTGGGGCTACACCTTC | CASSQGPDRGNWGYTF
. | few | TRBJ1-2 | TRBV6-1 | TGTGCCAGCAGTGAAGGGAGCTATGGCTACACCTTC | CASSEGSYGYTF
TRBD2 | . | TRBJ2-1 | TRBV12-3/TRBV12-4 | TGTGCCAGCAGTTTGGGGAGGCGGGGGGCGACCTATGAGCAGTTCTTC | CASSLGRRGATYEQFF
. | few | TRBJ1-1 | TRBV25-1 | TGTGCCAGCGACCTCGGAGGGGCTGAAGCTTTCTTT | CASDLGGAEAFF
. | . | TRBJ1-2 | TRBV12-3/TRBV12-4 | TGTGCCAGCAGTTTATTCGGGAGGGGCGCCTCTGGAGGCTACACCTTC | CASSLFGRGASGGYTF
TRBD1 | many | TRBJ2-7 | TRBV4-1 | TGCGCCAGCAGCCAAGGACAGGGGACCTACGAGCAGTACTTC | CASSQGQGTYEQYF
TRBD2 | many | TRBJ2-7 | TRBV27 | TGTGCCAGCAGTGTGGGGGGGGGGACCTACGAGCAGTACTTC | CASSVGGGTYEQYF
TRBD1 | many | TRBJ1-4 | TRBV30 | TGTGCCTGGAGACCGAAGACAGGGGCAACTAATGAAAAACTGTTTTTT | CAWRPKTGATNEKLFF
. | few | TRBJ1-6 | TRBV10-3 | TGTGCCATCAGTGCGAGGGATGATTCACCCCTCCACTTT | CAISARDDSPLHF
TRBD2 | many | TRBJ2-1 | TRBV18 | TGTGCCAGCTCACCCGCGGGAGTCTCCTACAATGAGCAGTTCTTC | CASSPAGVSYNEQFF
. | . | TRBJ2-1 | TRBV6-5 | TGTGCCAGCAGTTACGGGACCCGACCCGATGGTGAGCGGTTCTTC | CASSYGTRPDGERFF
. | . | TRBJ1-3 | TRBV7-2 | TGTGCCAGCAGCTTAGATGGGAAGGGAGGAAACACCATATATTTT | CASSLDGKGGNTIYF
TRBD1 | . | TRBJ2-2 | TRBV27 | TGTGCCAGCAGTAACGAACAGGGGTTAGAAGAGGCCGGGGAGCTGTTTTTT | CASSNEQGLEEAGELFF
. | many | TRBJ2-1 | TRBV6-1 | TGTGCCAGCAGTGAAGCTGGTGGGAGACCCTACAATGAGCAGTTCTTC | CASSEAGGRPYNEQFF
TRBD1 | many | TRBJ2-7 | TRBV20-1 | TGCAGTGCTAGAGAGGTTGGGACAGGGCCCTACGAGCAGTACTTC | CSAREVGTGPYEQYF
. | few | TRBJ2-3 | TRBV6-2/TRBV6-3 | TGTGCCAGCAATCCCACAGGTTACACAGATACGCAGTATTTT | CASNPTGYTDTQYF
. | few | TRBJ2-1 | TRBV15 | TGTGCCACCAGCAGACACGGGACATACAATGAGCAGTTCTTC | CATSRHGTYNEQFF
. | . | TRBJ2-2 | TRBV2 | TGTGCCACCGCAAACACCGGGGAGCTGTTTTTT | CATANTGELFF
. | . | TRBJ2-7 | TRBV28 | TGTGCCAGCAAATACCAGACGGAGGGGTACGAGCAGTACTTC | CASKYQTEGYEQYF
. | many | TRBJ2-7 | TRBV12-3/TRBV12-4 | TGTGCCAGCAGCTTACAGCACAGAGACCCATCCGAGCAGTACTTC | CASSLQHRDPSEQYF
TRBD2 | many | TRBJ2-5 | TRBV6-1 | TGTGCCAGCAGTTATAGAGGGAGGGCCGGGGAGACCCAGTACTTC | CASSYRGRAGETQYF
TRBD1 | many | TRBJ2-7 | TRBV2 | TGTGCCAGCAGTGAACAGACAGGGATCTACGAGCAGTACTTC | CASSEQTGIYEQYF
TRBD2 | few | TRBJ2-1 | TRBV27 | TGTGCCAGGAGGACCCCGGCAGCGGGGGCCTACAATGAGCAGTTCTTC | CARRTPAAGAYNEQFF
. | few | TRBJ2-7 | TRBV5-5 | TGTGCTACAGCAATGGGAGGGGGCACCCAATACGAGCAGTACTTC | CATAMGGGTQYEQYF
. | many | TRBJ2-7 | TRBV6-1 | TGTGCCAGCAGTGAGGGAAGGGACGAGCAGTACTTC | CASSEGRDEQYF
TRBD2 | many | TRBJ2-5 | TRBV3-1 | TGTGCCAGCAGCCAAGGGACTAGCGACGTGGAGACCCAGTACTTC | CASSQGTSDVETQYF
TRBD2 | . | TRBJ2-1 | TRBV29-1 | TGCAGCGGGGTAGGACTAGCGGGAGTTCACAATGAGCAGTTCTTC | CSGVGLAGVHNEQFF
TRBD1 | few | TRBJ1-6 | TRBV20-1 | TGCAGTGCTAGAGATACCCACAGGGGCTATAATTCACCCCTCCACTTT | CSARDTHRGYNSPLHF
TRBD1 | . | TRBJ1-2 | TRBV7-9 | TGTGCCAGCAGCCCGGACAGGGGGCGGCACTATGGCTACACCTTC | CASSPDRGRHYGYTF
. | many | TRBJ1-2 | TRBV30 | TGTGCCTGGAGTGTAGAGGACTACTATGGCTACACCTTC | CAWSVEDYYGYTF
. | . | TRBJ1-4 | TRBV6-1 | TGTGCCAGCAGCACCGACAGATCTAATGAAAAACTGTTTTTT | CASSTDRSNEKLFF
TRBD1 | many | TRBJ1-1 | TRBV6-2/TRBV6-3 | TGTGCCAGCAGTTACCCGACAGGGAAGGCGAACACTGAAGCTTTCTTT | CASSYPTGKANTEAFF
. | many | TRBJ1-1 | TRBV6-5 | TGTGCCAGCAGTTACTCGAACGGGGGGGGTACTGAAGCTTTCTTT | CASSYSNGGGTEAFF
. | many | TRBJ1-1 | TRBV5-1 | TGTGCCAGCAGTTTAGTGCGAGGCACTGAAGCTTTCTTT | CASSLVRGTEAFF
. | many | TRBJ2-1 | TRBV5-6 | TGTGCCAGCAGCCTGGGCCGATCCTACAATGAGCAGTTCTTC | CASSLGRSYNEQFF
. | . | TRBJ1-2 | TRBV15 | TGTGCCACCAGCAGTCACGGGGGTTGGTGGGGCTACACCTTC | CATSSHGGWWGYTF
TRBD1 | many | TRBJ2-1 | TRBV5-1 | TGCGCCAGCAGCGGGGACAGGGGATACAATGAGCAGTTCTTC | CASSGDRGYNEQFF
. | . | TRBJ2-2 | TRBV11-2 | TGTGCCAGCAGCCTAGGAGATAGCGGCGCCACCGGGGAGCTGTTTTTT | CASSLGDSGATGELFF
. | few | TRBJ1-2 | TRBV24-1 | TGTGCCACCAGTTACAAGGAGAACTATGGCTACACCTTC | CATSYKENYGYTF
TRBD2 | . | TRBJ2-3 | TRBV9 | TGTGCCAGCAGCGTATTAGCACTAGCGAGCACAGATACGCAGTATTTT | CASSVLALASTDTQYF
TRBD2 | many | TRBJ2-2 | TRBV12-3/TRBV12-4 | TGTGCCAGCAGTTTCTTAGCGGGAGTCACCGGGGAGCTGTTTTTT | CASSFLAGVTGELFF
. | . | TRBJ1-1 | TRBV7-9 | TGTGCCAGCAGCATGTTTCAATCTCGGGCGATGAACACTGAAGCTTTCTTT | CASSMFQSRAMNTEAFF
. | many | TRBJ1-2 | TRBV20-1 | TGCAGTGCTAGAGATACCTCTAACTATGGCTACACCTTC | CSARDTSNYGYTF
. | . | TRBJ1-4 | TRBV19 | TGTGCCAGTAGTAAGTTGGCGGCAACTAATGAAAAACTGTTTTTT | CASSKLAATNEKLFF